This T cell receptor beta chain was profiled in a study of shared clonotypes between healthy human individuals. In the study overall: The study used three CD4 naive, three CD4 memory, two CD8 naive and one CD8 memory plate per donor.

CDR1 and CDR2 (germline): SGHAT, FQNNGV. This CDR3 is built from 14 residues. Trimming pared 3 bases from V and 2 bases from J, leaving 9 bases between. Profiling relied on immunoSEQ multiplex PCR, and the TCRdb table lists in-frame clones only, not all of them. Of 180,000 or so clones in the sample, just under 95% were seen once. The receptor's source is a woman in her 30s in good health. The sequenced sample was naive CD4+ T cells sorted from blood. Subset of the sample: CD45RA+ positively selected. V is TRBV11-2 and J is TRBJ2-3; the D is unclear. CDR3 residues: CASSFGGFTDTQYF. The DNA for the CDR3 is TGTGCCAGCAGCTTCGGTGGTTTCACAGATACGCAGTATTTT. Full variable domain (missing parts from reference TRBV11-2 and TRBJ2-3): EAGVAQSPRYKIIEKRQSVAFWCNPISGHATLYWYQQILGQGPKLLIQFQNNGVVDDSQLPKDRFSAERLKGVDSTLKIQPAKLEDSAVYLCASSFGGFTDTQYFGPGTRLTVL.